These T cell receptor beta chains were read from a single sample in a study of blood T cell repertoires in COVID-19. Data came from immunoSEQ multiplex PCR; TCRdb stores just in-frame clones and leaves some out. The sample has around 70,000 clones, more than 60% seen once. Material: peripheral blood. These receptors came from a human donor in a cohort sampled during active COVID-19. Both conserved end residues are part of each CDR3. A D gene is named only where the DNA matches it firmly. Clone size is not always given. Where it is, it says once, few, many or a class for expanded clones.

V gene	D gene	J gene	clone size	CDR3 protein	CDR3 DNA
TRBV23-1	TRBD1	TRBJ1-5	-	CASSPSNGTGSQPQHF	TGCGCCAGCAGTCCCTCCAACGGGACAGGCAGTCAGCCCCAGCATTTT
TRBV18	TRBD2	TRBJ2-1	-	CASGLAGATNEQFF	TGTGCCAGCGGACTAGCGGGGGCCACAAATGAGCAGTTCTTC
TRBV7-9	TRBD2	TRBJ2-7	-	CASSLASGGREQYF	TGTGCCAGCAGCTTAGCATCGGGGGGGCGGGAGCAGTACTTC
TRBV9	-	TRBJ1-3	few	CASSVQGVNSGNTIYF	TGTGCCAGCAGCGTCCAAGGGGTTAACTCTGGAAACACCATATATTTT
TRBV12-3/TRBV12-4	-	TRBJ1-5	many	CASGRDQPQHF	TGTGCCAGCGGCAGGGATCAGCCCCAGCATTTT
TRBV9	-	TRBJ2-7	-	CASSVLNRESYEQYF	TGTGCCAGCAGCGTATTGAACAGGGAGAGCTACGAGCAGTACTTC
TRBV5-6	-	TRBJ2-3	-	CASSHPTGPDTQYF	TGTGCCAGCAGCCATCCAACAGGGCCAGATACGCAGTATTTT
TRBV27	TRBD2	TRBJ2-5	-	CASSPDSGRQETQYF	TGTGCCAGCAGCCCGGATAGCGGGAGACAAGAGACCCAGTACTTC
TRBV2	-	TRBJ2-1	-	CASSQSRQENNEQFF	TGTGCCAGCAGTCAAAGCCGACAGGAAAACAATGAGCAGTTCTTC
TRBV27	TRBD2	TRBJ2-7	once	CASSVGLAGGPRNEQYF	TGTGCCAGCAGTGTCGGACTAGCGGGAGGGCCGAGGAACGAGCAGTACTTC
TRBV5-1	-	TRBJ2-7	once	CASSFHGAYEQYF	TGCGCCAGCAGCTTCCACGGAGCCTACGAGCAGTACTTC
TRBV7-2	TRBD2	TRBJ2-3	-	CASSLSSGGVSDTQYF	TGTGCCAGCAGCTTAAGTAGCGGGGGGGTGTCAGATACGCAGTATTTT
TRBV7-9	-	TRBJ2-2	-	CASSPWVGESTNTGELFF	TGTGCCAGCAGCCCCTGGGTGGGCGAGTCCACGAACACCGGGGAGCTGTTTTTT
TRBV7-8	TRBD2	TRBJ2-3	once	CASSHWASGGTDTQYF	TGTGCCAGCAGCCATTGGGCTAGCGGAGGCACAGATACGCAGTATTTT
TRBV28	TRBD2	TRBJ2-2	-	CASSLSSGVANTGELFF	TGTGCCAGCAGTTTAAGTAGCGGGGTAGCGAACACCGGGGAGCTGTTTTTT
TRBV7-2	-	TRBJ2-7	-	CASSPQAPPAEQYF	TGTGCCAGCAGCCCCCAAGCGCCTCCGGCCGAGCAGTACTTC
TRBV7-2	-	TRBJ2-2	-	CASSFGGGGTGELFF	TGTGCCAGCAGCTTCGGAGGGGGGGGCACCGGGGAGCTGTTTTTT
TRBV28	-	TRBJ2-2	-	CASSFTRPNTGELFF	TGTGCCAGCAGTTTTACCAGGCCGAACACCGGGGAGCTGTTTTTT
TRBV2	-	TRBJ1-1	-	CASQEGNTEAFF	TGTGCCAGCCAGGAGGGGAACACTGAAGCTTTCTTT
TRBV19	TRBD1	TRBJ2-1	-	CASSRRNRGSYNEQFF	TGTGCCAGTAGTAGACGAAACAGGGGGTCCTACAATGAGCAGTTCTTC
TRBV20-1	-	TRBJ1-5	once	CSASGLRGQPQHF	TGCAGTGCTAGTGGGCTCCGGGGTCAGCCCCAGCATTTT
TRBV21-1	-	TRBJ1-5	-	CASSPDRSHKGPGTGGNQPQHF	TGTGCCAGCAGCCCTGACCGGTCTCACAAGGGGCCTGGGACAGGGGGCAATCAGCCCCAGCATTTT
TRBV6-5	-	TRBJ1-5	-	CASSREMGGQPQHF	TGTGCCAGCAGCCGGGAAATGGGTGGTCAGCCCCAGCATTTT
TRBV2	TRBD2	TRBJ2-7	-	CASSDPGLAGREQYF	TGTGCCAGCAGTGACCCCGGACTAGCGGGGCGCGAGCAGTACTTC
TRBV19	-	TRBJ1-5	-	CASSIQFPSNQPQHF	TGTGCCAGTAGTATACAGTTCCCTAGCAATCAGCCCCAGCATTTT
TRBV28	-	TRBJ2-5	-	CASSGMAETQYF	TGTGCCAGTAGCGGTATGGCAGAGACCCAGTACTTC
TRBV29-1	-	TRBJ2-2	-	CSVEQGTNTGELFF	TGCAGCGTTGAACAGGGGACGAACACCGGGGAGCTGTTTTTT
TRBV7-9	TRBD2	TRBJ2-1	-	CASSLSTGLAGLNEQFF	TGTGCCAGCAGCTTATCAACGGGACTAGCGGGACTCAATGAGCAGTTCTTC